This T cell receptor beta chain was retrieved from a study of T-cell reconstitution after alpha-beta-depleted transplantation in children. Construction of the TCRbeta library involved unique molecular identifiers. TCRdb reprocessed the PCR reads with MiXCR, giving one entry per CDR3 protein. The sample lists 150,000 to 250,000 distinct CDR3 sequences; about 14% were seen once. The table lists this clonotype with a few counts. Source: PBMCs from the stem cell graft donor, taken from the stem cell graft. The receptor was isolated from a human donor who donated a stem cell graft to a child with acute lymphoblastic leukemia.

CDR3 residues: CASSYPQREVHQPQHF. CDR3 nucleotide sequence: TGTGCCAGCAGTTACCCCCAACGGGAGGTACATCAGCCCCAGCATTTT. This chain joins TRBV6-5 and TRBJ1-5; D is undetermined. V was cut by 2 bases and J by 5 bases, with 16 bases left in between. Germline CDR1 MNHEY, CDR2 SVGAGI. The CDR3 is 16 amino acids.